The 21 T cell receptor beta chains in this list originate from one sample, sequenced in a study of graft-versus-host responses after intestinal transplantation. Assay: immunoSEQ multiplex PCR; the TCRdb copy retains only in-frame clones and omits some. This table has fewer than 20,000 clones, almost 80% appearing once. Graft tissue was processed to release intraepithelial and lamina propria lymphocytes. The starting material was ileum tissue, obtained almost 470 days after intestinal transplant. The origin of the receptors is a human patient who received an intestinal transplant, so some T cells may come from the graft donor.

The chain combines TRBV13 with TRBJ2-7; D possibly corresponds to TRBD2 (5 bases). The CDR3 covers 16 residues. Per germline, CDR1 PRHDT and CDR2 FYEKMQ (reference sequence). V was clipped by 2 bases and J by 2 bases, with 16 bases between them. For the CDR3, the DNA is TGTGCCAGCAGCTTAACCCAGACGGGGTTGGCCTACGAGCAGTACTTC. It codes for CASSLTQTGLAYEQYF.

The chain has TRBV6-5 and TRBJ1-2, with D perhaps TRBD1 (5 bases). This CDR3 is 14 amino acids long. Germline loops: CDR1 MNHEY, CDR2 SVGAGI. The ends were cut back, 6 bases at V and 2 bases at J, with 13 bases in the middle. The CDR3, as DNA: TGTGCCAGCAGGGGGCTGAATATAAACTATGGCTACACCTTC. Protein: CASRGLNINYGYTF.

V is TRBV27 and J is TRBJ1-2, with a tentative D call TRBD1 (5 bases). CDR1 and CDR2 (germline): MNHEY, SMNVEV (reference sequence). CDR3 size: 14 residues. The V end lost 3 bases, the J end lost 5 bases, and 13 bases lay between the germline ends. The CDR3: CASSFGGTEYGYTF. The CDR3 coding sequence is TGTGCCAGCAGTTTCGGCGGGACCGAATATGGCTACACCTTC.

This clone came up once. The chain links TRBV6-1 to TRBJ1-6; 7 bases agree with TRBD1. Trimming at V came to 7 bases and at J to 2 bases, leaving 5 bases not matched to a gene. Germline assignment: CDR1 MNHNS and CDR2 SASEGT. The CDR3 length is 15 residues. The DNA of the CDR3 is TGTGCCAGCACCCCGACAGGGCCCTATAATTCACCCCTCCACTTT. Protein sequence: CASTPTGPYNSPLHF.

The chain employs TRBV4-1 and TRBJ1-1; TRBD1 is a possible D gene (5 bases). Germline V gene data show CDR1 as MGHRA and CDR2 as YSYEKL. This CDR3 comprises 16 residues. The ends were cut back, 4 bases at V and 1 base at J, with 16 bases in the middle. DNA of the CDR3: TGCGCCAGCAGCCCATTCGGGGGGATGGAGAACACTGAAGCTTTCTTT. Translating it yields CASSPFGGMENTEAFF.

The chain recombines TRBV2 with TRBJ2-3; 9 bases agree with TRBD2. Germline-derived CDR1 and CDR2 are SNHLY and FYNNEI. This CDR3 is 16 amino acids long. V trimming: 5 bases; J trimming: 2 bases; junction bases outside the gene matches: 8. In DNA, the CDR3 is TGTGCCAGCAGTCAGCCCGGGACTAGCTCCACAGATACGCAGTATTTT. This codes for CASSQPGTSSTDTQYF.

The chain has TRBV4-1 and TRBJ1-6, with D possibly TRBD1 on 5 matching bases. V lost 5 bases to trimming and J lost 7 bases, with 12 bases between them. The germline gives CDR1 MGHRA, CDR2 YSYEKL. This CDR3 is built from 14 residues. This CDR3 reads CASSFRDLNSPLHF. As DNA, the CDR3 is TGCGCCAGCAGCTTCCGGGACCTAAATTCACCCCTCCACTTT.

The rearrangement uses TRBV7-6 and TRBJ2-2; D is unresolved. This CDR3 is built from 11 residues. With 4 bases removed from V and 6 bases from J, the gap between germline ends came to 3 bases. The germline gives CDR1 SGHVS, CDR2 FNYEAQ. The CDR3 reads CASSSSGELFF. The CDR3, as DNA: TGTGCCAGCAGCTCCTCCGGGGAGCTGTTTTTT. The full variable domain, rest sourced from reference TRBV7-6 and TRBJ2-2, is GAGVSQSPRYKVTKRGQDVALRCDPISGHVSLYWYRQALGQGPEFLTYFNYEAQQDKSGLPNDRFSAERPEGSISTLTIQRTEQRDSAMYRCASSSSGELFFGEGSRLTVL.

The chain carries TRBV15 and TRBJ1-3, with no clear D. The CDR3 runs 13 residues. Germline assignment: CDR1 LNHNV and CDR2 YYDKDF (reference sequence). The V gene lost 9 bases and the J gene lost 2 bases, with 11 bases spanning the gap. The CDR3 reads CATMRGTGNTIYF. In DNA, the CDR3 is TGTGCCACTATGCGGGGAACTGGAAACACCATATATTTT.

The CDR3 sequence: CASSPGWTSGYNAGNEQFF. The CDR3 DNA follows: TGTGCCAGCAGCCCAGGTTGGACTAGCGGGTACAATGCGGGCAATGAGCAGTTCTTC. The V gene is TRBV7-2, the J gene TRBJ2-1; 11 bases are a match to TRBD2. V shed 5 bases and J 6 bases; nucleotides not matched to a gene: 18. The germline V gene has CDR1 SGHTA and CDR2 FQGNSA. The CDR3 is made up of 19 amino acids.

J is TRBJ1-4 and V is TRBV19; TRBD1 agrees at 7 bases. Germline CDR1 LNHDA, CDR2 SQIVND (reference sequence). This CDR3 contains 14 residues. Unmatched junction bases numbered 12, after V lost 4 bases and J lost 13 bases. The DNA of the CDR3 is TGTGCCAGTAGTAAACAGGGGACCCAAGGAGGACTGTTTTTT. This encodes CASSKQGTQGGLFF. Full variable domain (remainder filled in from reference TRBV19 and TRBJ1-4): DGGITQSPKYLFRKEGQNVTLSCEQNLNHDAMYWYRQDPGQGLRLIYYSQIVNDFQKGDIAEGYSVSREKKESFPLTVTSAQKNPTAFYLCASSKQGTQGGLFFGSGTQLSVL.

The chain employs TRBV5-1 and TRBJ2-5; 7 nucleotides align to TRBD1. The J call may be wrong; the DNA end is better matched by TRBJ2-7. CDR3 length: 15 residues. Germline V lookup: CDR1 SGHRS, CDR2 YFSETQ. For the CDR3, the DNA is TGCGCCAGCAGCTTGACCACAGGGGCAACCTACGAGCAGTACTTC. Encoded protein: CASSLTTGATYEQYF.

The J gene is TRBJ2-2, the V gene TRBV5-6; no definite D call. CDR1 SGHDT and CDR2 YYEEEE come from the germline V gene. The CDR3 runs to 14 residues. The V end was cut by 1 base, the J end by 4 bases, with 8 bases between. The CDR3 DNA reads TGTGCCAGCAGCTTGAAGCTCGCCACCGGGGAGCTGTTTTTT. Its protein is CASSLKLATGELFF.

There are a few counts of this clone. At the DNA level, this CDR3 is encoded by other sequences in the same sample as well. This chain joins TRBV29-1 and TRBJ1-6, with D possibly being TRBD1 (6 bases). Trimming took off 7 bases at V and 3 bases at J, with 22 bases between the two ends. This CDR3 is 17 amino acids long. Germline V gene lookup returns CDR1 SQVTM and CDR2 ANQGSEA. CDR3 sequence (DNA): TGCAGCGCCCTCGGGGGAAGGGAGGGGGTCTATAATTCACCCCTCCACTTT. It translates to CSALGGREGVYNSPLHF.

CDR3 DNA sequence: TGTGCCAGCTCACCACCGGGGTCGGTTGCCAACTATGGCTACACCTTC. Amino acid sequence: CASSPPGSVANYGYTF. V and J are TRBV18 and TRBJ1-2; D is unresolved. V dropped 0 bases and J dropped 2 bases, with 13 bases sitting between them. There are 16 residues in the CDR3. CDR1 is KGHSH, CDR2 LQKENI, per germline.

V and J are TRBV9 and TRBJ1-3, with D possibly matching TRBD1 (6 bases). V was shortened by 4 bases and J by 5 bases, with 10 bases between the two germline ends. Per the germline V gene, CDR1 is SGDLS and CDR2 is YYNGEE. This CDR3 is built from 13 residues. Here the CDR3 reads CASSQGQRNTIYF. CDR3 coding DNA: TGTGCCAGCAGCCAAGGACAGAGAAACACCATATATTTT.

As for this clone: This CDR3 is also generated by other DNA sequences in the sample. The chain carries TRBV6-6 and TRBJ2-2, with D uncertain. The CDR3 loop spans 10 amino acids. Between the trimmed V and J ends, which lost 8 bases and 8 bases, there was a span of 6 bases. Germline V gene lookup returns CDR1 MNHNY and CDR2 SVGAGI (reference sequence). For the CDR3, the DNA is TGTGCCAGCTTTGGAGGGGAGCTGTTTTTT. Its translation: CASFGGELFF.

Notes on this clone: Other nucleotide sequences from this sample produce the same CDR3. The chain carries TRBV2 and TRBJ1-1; a weak D match, TRBD1 (6 bases). Trimming left V 8 bases short and J 2 bases short, with 9 bases between. This CDR3 is built from 12 residues. The germline V gene has CDR1 SNHLY and CDR2 FYNNEI. In DNA form, the CDR3 reads TGTGCCAGCCACAGGGCCAACACTGAAGCTTTCTTT. This sequence encodes CASHRANTEAFF. Drawing the rest from reference TRBV2 and TRBJ1-1, the complete variable domain is EPEVTQTPSHQVTQMGQEVILRCVPISNHLYFYWYRQILGQKVEFLVSFYNNEISEKSEIFDDQFSVERPDGSNFTLKIRSTKLEDSAMYFCASHRANTEAFFGQGTRLTVV.

The V gene is TRBV6-4, the J gene TRBJ2-3, with TRBD1 as a possible D gene (5 bases). The V end was cut by 0 bases, the J end by 5 bases, with 9 bases between. CDR1 is MRHNA and CDR2 is SNTAGT in the germline V gene. This CDR3 has 14 amino acids. CDR3 sequence reads: CASSDSKGVDTQYF. The CDR3 bases are TGTGCCAGCAGTGACTCGAAAGGGGTAGATACGCAGTATTTT.

The chain links TRBV27 to TRBJ1-3; D not resolved. Germline CDR1 and CDR2: MNHEY and SMNVEV (reference sequence). The V end was cut by 6 bases, the J end by 0 bases, with 9 bases between. CDR3 length: 14 residues. CDR3 residues: CASRYGNSGNTIYF. DNA for the CDR3: TGTGCCAGCAGATACGGGAACTCTGGAAACACCATATATTTT.

The rearrangement uses TRBV9 and TRBJ2-2; D uncertain. The CDR3 length is 16 residues. Germline-derived CDR1 and CDR2 are SGDLS and YYNGEE. Trimming left V 3 bases short and J 0 bases short, with 12 bases between. The DNA for the CDR3 is TGTGCCAGCAGCGGCCCGCCCCCGGCGAACACCGGGGAGCTGTTTTTT. Its translation is CASSGPPPANTGELFF.